The following is a T cell receptor beta chain sequence with its context. TCRdb keeps only in-frame clones here, not all; method: immunoSEQ multiplex PCR. The sample shows 150,000 to 200,000 clones, more than 70% of them seen only once. This sample is part of a study of blood T cell repertoires in COVID-19. In assigning cohorts, the study relied on participant-reported clinical history. The V and J ends lost 3 bases and 3 bases respectively, with 6 bases between them. Germline V gene lookup returns CDR1 SGHKS and CDR2 YYEKEE (reference sequence). CDR3 length: 12 amino acids. This receptor was taken from a woman between 25 and 40 years old who had recovered from COVID-19. The material sequenced was PBMCs or T cells enriched from blood (not recorded which). The J gene is TRBJ1-2, the V gene TRBV5-5, with D uncertain. The CDR3 bases are TGTGCCAGCAGCTCGCCAGACTATGGCTACACCTTC. Protein: CASSSPDYGYTF. Using reference TRBV5-5 and TRBJ1-2 for the parts outside the CDR3, the full variable domain is DAGVTQSPTHLIKTRGQQVTLRCSPISGHKSVSWYQQVLGQGPQFIFQYYEKEERGRGNFPDRFSARQFPNYSSELNVNALLLGDSALYLCASSSPDYGYTFGSGTRLTVV.